This T cell receptor (beta chain) was documented in a study of Ad26.COV2.S vaccination and SARS-CoV-2 variants. Overall study results and limits: Overall T cell responses may have been underestimated by the analyses of TCR breadth and depth. Placebo recipients and vaccine recipients were similar in non-spike TCR breadth.

TCRdb's table, derived via immunoSEQ multiplex PCR, lists solely in-frame clones and lacks some. The sample has hundreds of thousands of clones, about 90% seen once; the top ten hold about 3.9%. Notes on this clone: Its target is unknown.

Trimming stripped 1 base from V and 6 bases from J, with 11 bases between. The CDR3 length is 14 residues. Germline CDR1 is SGHDT and CDR2 is YYEEEE. The chain carries TRBV5-6 and TRBJ1-5; D might be TRBD1 (5 bases). Sequencing used peripheral blood, obtained after recovery from COVID-19. This receptor was taken from a human donor who had recovered from COVID-19. CDR3 bases: TGTGCCAGCAGCTTGTTCAGGGCCGGTCAGCCCCAGCATTTT. This gives the protein CASSLFRAGQPQHF.